The clone carrying this T cell receptor beta chain was counted only a few times. Its antigen is not known. The sample belongs to a study of T cells in Graves' hyperthyroidism and ophthalmopathy. Overall study findings and caveats: Most clonotypes expanded in thyroid above 0.001 were likewise present in blood.

Ophthalmopathy in the patients scored at least 3 on Clinical Activity Score and at least 4 on NOSPECS grade, lasting under 3 months. Every diagnosis used clinical symptoms, serum thyroxine and TRAb, thyroid ultrasound and orbital computed tomography. TCR beta CDR3 regions were amplified from RNA transcripts. HTBI primers were employed in a first-round RT-PCR of the TCR CDR3. MiXCR, applied by TCRdb to the multiplex PCR reads, yields one record per CDR3 protein. This sample has hundreds of thousands of distinct CDR3 sequences, with around 15% found just once. In germline, CDR1 is MNHEY, CDR2 SMNVEV (reference sequence). This CDR3 is built from 17 residues. J lost 5 bases, V lost 7 bases, and 17 bases had no gene match.

The rearrangement uses TRBV27 and TRBJ2-1; 7 nucleotides agree with TRBD2. The sequencing input was blood. The sequence derives from a woman in her 40s with Graves' ophthalmopathy. Here the CDR3 reads CASIPWGGPGLNNEQFF. Written as DNA, the CDR3 is TGTGCCAGCATCCCTTGGGGGGGACCGGGACTCAACAATGAGCAGTTCTTC.